A single sample is the source of the 32 T cell receptor beta chains below, sequenced in a study of OX40 agonist ivuxolimab in advanced cancers. Libraries came from the immunoSEQ multiplex PCR assay. Here the immuneACCESS table is served through TCRdb, limited to in-frame sequences with V and J called. Missing clones are a known gap in these copies; in checked studies unresolved V genes cover under half, and the rest lacks a known reason. This sample lists about 54,000 clones; about 89% were detected once. The ten largest account for approximately 1.5% of the sample. Sequences were derived from CD4+ or CD8+ T cells sorted from blood, sampled in a trial of the OX40 agonist ivuxolimab. The origin of the receptors is an adult with an advanced solid tumor such as melanoma, head and neck, liver or kidney cancer.

V is TRBV5-4 and J is TRBJ2-3, with D tentatively TRBD1 (5 bases). Germline assignment: CDR1 SGHNT and CDR2 YYREEE (reference sequence). V lost 2 bases to trimming and J lost 4 bases, with 11 bases between them. The CDR3 spans 14 residues. CDR3 DNA: TGTGCCAGCAGCTTCCAGGGCCTGTCAGATACGCAGTATTTT. Translation: CASSFQGLSDTQYF. The full variable domain, in which reference TRBV5-4 and TRBJ2-3 provide the parts outside the CDR3, is ETGVTQSPTHLIKTRGQQVTLRCSSQSGHNTVSWYQQALGQGPQFIFQYYREEENGRGNFPPRFSGLQFPNYSSELNVNALELDDSALYLCASSFQGLSDTQYFGPGTRLTVL.

The CDR3 nucleotides read TGTGCCAGCAGCAAGACAGGTTCGAACACTGAAGCTTTCTTT. Its protein is CASSKTGSNTEAFF. The chain recombines TRBV7-3 with TRBJ1-1; weak D call: TRBD1 (6 bases). From germline, CDR1 is SGHTA and CDR2 FQGTGA. The CDR3 covers 14 residues. V dropped 5 bases and J dropped 1 base, with 11 bases sitting between them.

The chain combines TRBV19 with TRBJ1-2; no clear D. The CDR3 has 15 amino acids. Trimming cost V 4 bases and J 3 bases, with 15 bases left between them. Germline V gives CDR1 LNHDA, CDR2 SQIVND (reference sequence). CDR3 DNA sequence: TGTGCCAGTAGTACGGCGGTCGGGTGGGACTATGGCTACACCTTC. This sequence encodes CASSTAVGWDYGYTF.

The chain uses TRBV30 and TRBJ1-2, with D unclear. The germline V gene has CDR1 GTSNPN and CDR2 SVGIG (reference sequence). V shed 2 bases and J shed 0 bases, with 7 bases lying between them. The CDR3 consists of 13 residues. The CDR3 nucleotides read TGTGCCTGGAGTCGAGACACTAACTATGGCTACACCTTC. As protein: CAWSRDTNYGYTF.

The chain recombines TRBV5-5 with TRBJ2-2; 8 bases match TRBD1. The V segment lost 4 bases and the J segment 5 bases; nucleotides outside the gene matches: 7. The length of the CDR3 is 15 residues. Looked up from germline, CDR1 is SGHKS and CDR2 is YYEKEE (reference sequence). The CDR3, as DNA: TGTGCCAGCAGCCAAACAGGGGGAGGTACCGGGGAGCTGTTTTTT. Amino acid sequence: CASSQTGGGTGELFF.

The chain employs TRBV5-1 and TRBJ2-7; D assignment may be TRBD1 or TRBD2 (5 bases each). CDR1 SGHRS and CDR2 YFSETQ come from the germline V gene. V lost 6 bases to trimming and J lost 0 bases, with 10 bases between them. This CDR3 has 13 residues. DNA of the CDR3: TGCGCCAGCACTTCAGGGAGCTCCTACGAGCAGTACTTC. Residues: CASTSGSSYEQYF.

V usage is TRBV18 and J usage is TRBJ2-7, with D perhaps matching TRBD2 (5 bases). The germline V gene has CDR1 KGHSH and CDR2 LQKENI. V lost 0 bases and J lost 7, with 13 bases in between. The CDR3 is made up of 14 amino acids. The CDR3 nucleotides read TGTGCCAGCTCACCACCTCGGGGTTTGGGGGAGCAGTACTTC. This codes for CASSPPRGLGEQYF.

This clone was counted only a few times. The chain carries TRBV7-9 and TRBJ2-7; unclear D gene. With 7 bases removed from V and 0 bases from J, the gap between germline ends came to 10 bases. This CDR3 has 13 amino acids. The germline V gene has CDR1 SEHNR and CDR2 FQNEAQ (reference sequence). CDR3 sequence (DNA): TGTGCCAGCAAGGAAGGCGACTCCTACGAGCAGTACTTC. Translated: CASKEGDSYEQYF.

V gene TRBV6-5 combines with J gene TRBJ2-4, with TRBD1 matching over 8 bases. In germline, CDR1 is MNHEY, CDR2 SVGAGI. CDR3 size: 15 residues. J gave up 10 bases and V 4 bases, and 12 bases lay outside the gene matches. DNA of the CDR3: TGTGCCAGCAGTTCTCGACAGGGGTGGAATAGTATTCAGTACTTC. Translated, it gives CASSSRQGWNSIQYF.

This clone is a singleton in its sample. The gene calls are TRBV19 and TRBJ1-2; maybe TRBD1 (5 bases). V was pared by 5 bases and J by 3 bases, with 10 bases between. CDR3 size: 13 residues. Germline V gives CDR1 LNHDA, CDR2 SQIVND (reference sequence). CDR3 in DNA: TGTGCCAGTAGTGTAGGGACGGACTATGGCTACACCTTC. It yields the protein CASSVGTDYGYTF.

J is TRBJ2-2 and V is TRBV5-1; D unclear. The CDR3 is 12 residues long. Trimming cost V 1 base and J 6 bases, with 4 bases left between them. CDR1 is SGHRS and CDR2 is YFSETQ in the germline V gene. CDR3 amino acids: CASSLHPGELFF. CDR3 nucleotide sequence: TGCGCCAGCAGCTTGCATCCCGGGGAGCTGTTTTTT. The full variable domain, its missing parts supplied by reference TRBV5-1 and TRBJ2-2, is KAGVTQTPRYLIKTRGQQVTLSCSPISGHRSVSWYQQTPGQGLQFLFEYFSETQRNKGNFPGRFSGRQFSNSRSEMNVSTLELGDSALYLCASSLHPGELFFGEGSRLTVL.

The rearrangement links TRBV11-2 to TRBJ1-4; tentatively, D is TRBD1 (6 bases). Per germline, CDR1 SGHAT and CDR2 FQNNGV. Trimming removed 0 bases from V and 15 bases from J, with 14 bases in between. The CDR3 consists of 13 residues. In nucleotides, the CDR3 is TGTGCCAGCAGCTTAGATTGGGGGGCCATGGTGTTTTTT. Protein product: CASSLDWGAMVFF.

The chain employs TRBV7-6 and TRBJ2-6; D gene unclear. Germline V gene lookup returns CDR1 SGHVS and CDR2 FNYEAQ. Deletions cut 5 bases from V and 2 bases from J, with 4 bases between. This CDR3 spans 13 amino acids. The CDR3 region is CASSLAGANVLTF. CDR3 DNA: TGTGCCAGCAGCCTGGCTGGGGCCAACGTCCTGACTTTC.

A few counts support this clone. The V and J genes are TRBV6-9 and TRBJ1-5; TRBD1 aligns across 10 bases. CDR1 and CDR2 (germline): MNHGY, SVAAGI. With 6 bases clipped from V and 0 bases from J, the junction kept 14 bases outside the gene matches. The CDR3 has 19 amino acids. The CDR3 loop is CASSPGTGERPGSNQPQHF. Here the CDR3 DNA reads TGTGCCAGCAGCCCCGGGACAGGGGAACGTCCAGGTAGCAATCAGCCCCAGCATTTT.

The rearrangement links TRBV19 to TRBJ2-5, with TRBD2 identical over 15 bases. CDR1 is LNHDA and CDR2 is SQIVND in the germline V gene (reference sequence). This CDR3 is built from 17 residues. V shed 4 bases, J shed 5 bases, and the junction held 8 bases outside the gene matches. The DNA for the CDR3 is TGTGCCAGTAGTAGGACTAGCGGGAGGGCCTCGGGGGAGACCCAGTACTTC. Residues: CASSRTSGRASGETQYF.

The V gene is TRBV9, the J gene TRBJ1-1, with D perhaps TRBD1 (5 bases). Trimming removed 3 bases at V and 1 base at J, with 10 bases between. The CDR3 is 14 amino acids. Germline V gene data show CDR1 as SGDLS and CDR2 as YYNGEE. The CDR3 region is CASSERGGNTEAFF. The CDR3 bases are TGTGCCAGCAGCGAGAGGGGCGGGAACACTGAAGCTTTCTTT.

This chain joins TRBV5-1 and TRBJ2-2, with 10 bases identical to TRBD2. J gave up 1 base and V 4 bases, and 1 base lay outside the gene matches. Germline CDR1 reads SGHRS; CDR2 reads YFSETQ. The CDR3 loop spans 15 amino acids. This CDR3 is CASSPSGGNTGELFF. For the CDR3, the DNA is TGCGCCAGCAGCCCTAGCGGGGGGAACACCGGGGAGCTGTTTTTT. The complete variable domain, with remaining parts taken from reference TRBV5-1 and TRBJ2-2, reads KAGVTQTPRYLIKTRGQQVTLSCSPISGHRSVSWYQQTPGQGLQFLFEYFSETQRNKGNFPGRFSGRQFSNSRSEMNVSTLELGDSALYLCASSPSGGNTGELFFGEGSRLTVL.

The CDR3 sequence: CASRLQANTGELFF. In nucleotides, the CDR3 is TGCGCCAGCAGGCTACAAGCGAACACCGGGGAGCTGTTTTTT. This sequence joins TRBV5-1 and TRBJ2-2; D is undetermined. The length of the CDR3 is 14 residues. V was clipped by 5 bases and J by 0 bases, with 8 bases between them. Germline assignment: CDR1 SGHRS and CDR2 YFSETQ.

The chain carries TRBV11-3 and TRBJ2-2, with D uncertain. This CDR3 region has 14 residues. Germline V gene lookup returns CDR1 SGHNT and CDR2 YENEEA. Trimming removed 8 bases from V and 4 bases from J, with 14 bases in between. The CDR3 loop reads CASSATRSTGELFF. The CDR3 DNA is TGTGCCAGCTCAGCGACTCGTAGCACCGGGGAGCTGTTTTTT.

Remarks on this clone: The junction and the germline gene differ at one end; a read error may be behind it. The V gene is TRBV19, the J gene TRBJ2-5; no firm D call. The closer fit of TRBJ2-7 to the DNA end suggests the J call may be wrong. Looked up from germline, CDR1 is LNHDA and CDR2 is SQIVND (reference sequence). The CDR3 is made up of 14 amino acids. The CDR3 region has the DNA TGTGCCAGGAACTTAGACGGAAGCTCCCACGAGCAGTACTTC. This gives the protein CARNLDGSSHEQYF.

V usage is TRBV4-2 and J usage is TRBJ2-2; TRBD1 or TRBD2 may be the D gene (5 bases each). Germline lookup yields CDR1 LGHNA and CDR2 YNFKEQ. The CDR3 spans 14 residues. Trimming shortened V by 2 bases and J by 6 bases, and 10 bases separated the two germline ends. The CDR3 DNA is TGTGCCAGCAGCCAAATCGGGACGGCCGGGGAGCTGTTTTTT. This gives the protein CASSQIGTAGELFF.

This clone was counted a single time. The chain employs TRBV6-6 and TRBJ2-7, with D tentatively TRBD1 (5 bases). This CDR3 spans 15 amino acids. Trimming shortened V by 0 bases and J by 3 bases, and 12 bases separated the two germline ends. Germline lookup yields CDR1 MNHNY and CDR2 SVGAGI (reference sequence). In DNA form, the CDR3 reads TGTGCCAGCAGTTACTCAGGGGTGGCCAACTACGAGCAGTACTTC. Its translation is CASSYSGVANYEQYF.

This clone was seen only once. V and J are TRBV11-3 and TRBJ1-3; D remains ambiguous. From germline, CDR1 is SGHNT and CDR2 YENEEA. The CDR3 spans 15 residues. Between the trimmed V and J ends, which lost 2 bases and 0 bases, there was a span of 8 bases. In DNA form, the CDR3 reads TGTGCCAGCAGCTTAACGGGAAACTCTGGAAACACCATATATTTT. Its protein is CASSLTGNSGNTIYF.

The chain employs TRBV5-1 and TRBJ2-3; the D is unclear. The CDR3 is made up of 15 amino acids. Germline V lookup: CDR1 SGHRS, CDR2 YFSETQ. The ends were cut back, 5 bases at V and 0 bases at J, with 13 bases in the middle. CDR3 protein: CASSYRTGSTDTQYF. As DNA, the CDR3 is TGCGCCAGCAGTTATAGGACCGGCAGCACAGATACGCAGTATTTT.

The chain links TRBV11-2 to TRBJ2-7; 10 positions match TRBD2. CDR1 is SGHAT, CDR2 FQNNGV, per germline. V dropped 4 bases and J dropped 2; count of bases not matched to a gene: 2. The CDR3 sequence is 14 residues long. This CDR3 is CASSSTSGTYEQYF. CDR3 bases: TGTGCCAGCAGCTCTACTAGCGGGACCTACGAGCAGTACTTC.

On this clone itself: One junction end disagrees with the germline gene, perhaps due to a read error. The chain uses TRBV7-7 and TRBJ2-3; TRBD2 agrees at 11 bases. Germline values: CDR1 SSHAT, CDR2 FNYEAQ (reference sequence). CDR3 length: 15 amino acids. Here the CDR3 reads CASSSGLAVTDTQYF. The CDR3, as DNA: TGTGCTAGCAGCTCGGGACTAGCGGTCACAGATACGCAGTATTTT.

The chain joins TRBV19 to TRBJ1-2; a weak D match, TRBD1 (5 bases). The CDR3 contains 14 residues. Trimming took off 7 bases at V and 0 bases at J, with 12 bases between the two ends. CDR1 is LNHDA, CDR2 SQIVND, per germline (reference sequence). The CDR3 DNA is TGTGCCAGTACTGGGACGGCGTCTAACTATGGCTACACCTTC. Translated: CASTGTASNYGYTF. The full variable domain, completed using reference TRBV19 and TRBJ1-2, is DGGITQSPKYLFRKEGQNVTLSCEQNLNHDAMYWYRQDPGQGLRLIYYSQIVNDFQKGDIAEGYSVSREKKESFPLTVTSAQKNPTAFYLCASTGTASNYGYTFGSGTRLTVV.

The chain links TRBV27 to TRBJ1-2; a weak D match, TRBD1 (5 bases). V shed 5 bases and J shed 6 bases, with 16 bases lying between them. Germline V gene lookup returns CDR1 MNHEY and CDR2 SMNVEV (reference sequence). The CDR3 is 14 amino acids. CDR3 in amino acids: CASSPDNRLNGYTF. Here the CDR3 DNA reads TGTGCCAGCAGTCCCGATAACAGGTTAAATGGCTACACCTTC.

This clone was counted a single time. The J gene is TRBJ2-7, the V gene TRBV10-3, with TRBD2 as a possible D gene (5 bases). The germline gives CDR1 ENHRY, CDR2 SYGVKD. Trimming removed 2 bases at V and 7 bases at J, with 6 bases between. The CDR3 runs to 11 residues. CDR3 in amino acids: CAISEPGEQYF. CDR3 coding DNA: TGTGCCATCAGTGAGCCGGGGGAGCAGTACTTC.

The rearrangement uses TRBV29-1 and TRBJ2-1, with 11 bases identical to TRBD2. The junction had 13 bases not matched to a gene; V was cut back by 3 bases and J by 9 bases. The CDR3 has 16 amino acids. Looked up from germline, CDR1 is SQVTM and CDR2 is ANQGSEA. CDR3 nucleotides: TGCAGCGTTGAGCCCCCGACTAGCGGGATCCGAGGTGAGCAGTTCTTC. Its protein is CSVEPPTSGIRGEQFF.

The chain is built from TRBV9 and TRBJ2-1; 10 bases are shared with TRBD1. The CDR3 extends over 16 amino acids. The V gene end was trimmed by 0 bases and the J gene end by 12 bases; junction bases not matched to a gene: 12. Germline CDR1 SGDLS, CDR2 YYNGEE. CDR3 nucleotide sequence: TGTGCCAGCAGCGTAGGGGGAGGGACAGGGGTGATTACGCAGTTCTTC. This encodes CASSVGGGTGVITQFF.

The J gene is TRBJ2-1, the V gene TRBV29-1; 8 positions agree with TRBD2. The CDR3 consists of 18 residues. Germline lookup yields CDR1 SQVTM and CDR2 ANQGSEA. CDR3 coding DNA: TGCAGTGGCCGGGATAGCGGGGCAGGCGGATCTTTCTACAATGAGCAGTTCTTC. It encodes CSGRDSGAGGSFYNEQFF.